These 23 T cell receptor beta chains originate from one sample sequenced in a study of T cell responses to AZD1222 COVID-19 vaccine. TCRdb's copy holds only in-frame clones and misses some; the assay was immunoSEQ multiplex PCR. Among roughly 260,000 clones listed, approximately 93% were seen once. The sample here was peripheral blood, taken on day 0 of AZD1222 vaccination. Receptors were obtained from an adult in good health.

This rearrangement joins TRBV28 to TRBJ1-1; no reliable D call. The V gene's germline CDR1 is MDHEN and CDR2 SYDVKM. The CDR3 is made up of 13 amino acids. Deletions cut 1 base from V and 5 bases from J, with 8 bases between. CDR3 region: CASSLLIGTEAFF. The CDR3 region has the DNA TGTGCCAGCAGTTTATTAATAGGGACTGAAGCTTTCTTT.

The genes are TRBV7-9 and TRBJ2-1; D call uncertain. Germline-derived CDR1 and CDR2 are SEHNR and FQNEAQ (reference sequence). Trimming removed 6 bases from V and 0 bases from J, with 15 bases in between. The CDR3 extends over 16 amino acids. This chain's CDR3 is CASSHSGRSSYNEQFF. The DNA for the CDR3 is TGTGCCAGCAGTCACTCTGGGCGTAGCTCCTACAATGAGCAGTTCTTC.

This chain connects TRBV7-6 to TRBJ2-3; a weak D match, TRBD1 (5 bases). V lost 1 base and J 2 bases, leaving 10 bases between the germline ends. Looked up from germline, CDR1 is SGHVS and CDR2 is FNYEAQ. The CDR3 has 15 residues. CDR3 coding DNA: TGTGCCAGCAGCTTAGGACAGATTTCCACAGATACGCAGTATTTT. Translation gives CASSLGQISTDTQYF.

The J gene is TRBJ2-7, the V gene TRBV9; D not certain. In germline, CDR1 is SGDLS, CDR2 YYNGEE. V dropped 0 bases and J dropped 7 bases, with 14 bases sitting between them. The CDR3 loop spans 14 amino acids. CDR3 coding DNA: TGTGCCAGCAGCGTAGGCCCCCCCCGTCGGGAGCAGTACTTC. This gives the protein CASSVGPPRREQYF.

CDR3 bases: TGTGCCAGCAGTTTATTCGCTCTAGCGGCATACAACAATGAGCAGTTCTTC. Translating it yields CASSLFALAAYNNEQFF. V and J are TRBV27 and TRBJ2-1, with TRBD2 matching over 7 bases. This CDR3 spans 17 amino acids. Germline trimming cut 1 base from V and 5 bases from J; bases unmatched to any gene: 11. Germline V lookup: CDR1 MNHEY, CDR2 SMNVEV (reference sequence).

The chain joins TRBV11-2 to TRBJ2-5; 8 bases are shared with TRBD2. The germline V gene encodes CDR1 SGHAT and CDR2 FQNNGV. Trimming took 1 base from V and 11 from J; bases not matched to a gene: 12. The CDR3 has 15 residues. CDR3 nucleotides: TGTGCCAGCAGCTTAGGTTCGGGGGGGATCGGAGGGCAGTACTTC. Its protein is CASSLGSGGIGGQYF.

The gene calls are TRBV6-5 and TRBJ2-7, with D perhaps given as TRBD1 or TRBD2 (5 bases each). Trimming shortened V by 6 bases and J by 3 bases, and 12 bases separated the two germline ends. Germline V gene lookup returns CDR1 MNHEY and CDR2 SVGAGI. This CDR3 comprises 13 residues. CDR3 sequence: CASRPGPGYEQYF. The CDR3 nucleotides read TGTGCCAGCAGGCCGGGACCCGGCTACGAGCAGTACTTC.

V and J are TRBV6-5 and TRBJ1-1; 9 bases agree with TRBD1. The CDR3 contains 15 residues. Germline CDR1 MNHEY, CDR2 SVGAGI. V trimming: 6 bases; J trimming: 0 bases; junction bases outside the gene matches: 5. CDR3 residues: CASRLTGGLNTEAFF. CDR3 DNA: TGTGCCAGCAGGCTAACAGGGGGCCTGAACACTGAAGCTTTCTTT.

This rearrangement joins TRBV11-3 to TRBJ2-4; TRBD2 is a possible D gene (5 bases). The CDR3 is 19 amino acids. CDR1 and CDR2 from the germline V gene are SGHNT and YENEEA. With 0 bases removed from V and 9 bases from J, the gap between germline ends came to 27 bases. The CDR3 is CASSLDHKKWRADRGIQYF. The CDR3, as DNA: TGTGCCAGCAGCTTAGATCATAAAAAATGGCGTGCGGACCGGGGCATTCAGTACTTC.

J is TRBJ1-5 and V is TRBV28, with D possibly TRBD1 on 6 matching bases. This CDR3 is built from 15 residues. Between the trimmed V and J ends, which lost 6 bases and 3 bases, there was a span of 15 bases. The V gene's germline CDR1 is MDHEN and CDR2 SYDVKM. CDR3 loop: CASRDQTGYNQPQHF. Here the CDR3 DNA reads TGTGCCAGCAGAGACCAGACAGGCTACAATCAGCCCCAGCATTTT.

The V and J genes are TRBV7-9 and TRBJ1-5; 10 nucleotides agree with TRBD1. Germline V gene data show CDR1 as SEHNR and CDR2 as FQNEAQ (reference sequence). This CDR3 is built from 14 residues. J was trimmed by 5 bases and V by 5 bases; bases with no gene match: 3. CDR3 protein: CASSVGTGDQPQHF. As DNA, the CDR3 is TGTGCCAGCAGCGTTGGGACAGGGGATCAGCCCCAGCATTTT.

The chain has TRBV29-1 and TRBJ2-2, with 11 bases lining up with TRBD2. CDR1 and CDR2 (germline): SQVTM, ANQGSEA. V lost 6 bases, J lost 8 bases, and 11 bases stayed unmatched. CDR3 length: 15 residues. CDR3 protein: CSVTGTSGARGELFF. CDR3 DNA: TGCAGCGTGACCGGGACTAGCGGAGCCAGAGGGGAGCTGTTTTTT.

The rearrangement links TRBV9 to TRBJ2-2; D is possibly TRBD2 (5 bases). The CDR3 spans 17 residues. The V end was cut by 0 bases, the J end by 3 bases, with 15 bases between. The germline V gene has CDR1 SGDLS and CDR2 YYNGEE. CDR3 DNA: TGTGCCAGCAGCGTAGGGGGAGACCCTAGGGACACCGGGGAGCTGTTTTTT. This sequence encodes CASSVGGDPRDTGELFF.

The chain links TRBV5-1 to TRBJ2-7, with TRBD1 matching over 9 bases. J was trimmed by 4 bases and V by 4 bases; bases with no gene match: 9. Germline V gene lookup returns CDR1 SGHRS and CDR2 YFSETQ. There are 15 residues in the CDR3. The CDR3 DNA reads TGCGCCAGCAGCAGGGACAGGGAACCGTCTTACGAGCAGTACTTC. Protein product: CASSRDREPSYEQYF.

V and J are TRBV3-1 (or the pseudogene TRBV3-2) and TRBJ1-2; TRBD1 agrees at 7 bases. V lost 0 bases to trimming and J lost 6 bases; unmatched junction nucleotides: 7. Germline V gene sequence: CDR1 LGHDT, CDR2 YNNKEL (reference sequence). This CDR3 is built from 15 residues. The CDR3 reads CASSQETGRIHGYTF. Here the CDR3 DNA reads TGTGCCAGCAGCCAAGAGACAGGGCGGATACATGGCTACACCTTC.

The chain links TRBV6-5 to TRBJ1-1, with a tentative D call TRBD1 (5 bases). The CDR3 is made up of 15 amino acids. Germline CDR1 is MNHEY and CDR2 is SVGAGI. The ends were cut back, 4 bases at V and 2 bases at J, with 14 bases in the middle. CDR3 sequence: CASSWGGGRNTEAFF. The CDR3 coding sequence is TGTGCCAGCAGTTGGGGCGGGGGAAGAAACACTGAAGCTTTCTTT.

J is TRBJ1-5 and V is TRBV15; no firm D call. Per the germline V gene, CDR1 is LNHNV and CDR2 is YYDKDF (reference sequence). V dropped 3 bases and J dropped 4 bases, with 4 bases sitting between them. The CDR3 is 12 amino acids. CDR3 nucleotides: TGTGCCACCAGCAGGAAAAATCAGCCCCAGCATTTT. It codes for CATSRKNQPQHF.

The chain joins TRBV12-3 or TRBV12-4 to TRBJ1-1; D uncertain. The CDR3 has 11 residues. V was clipped by 11 bases and J by 4 bases, with 11 bases between them. The DNA of the CDR3 is TGTGCCCAGGCCGGGGTCACTGAAGCTTTCTTT. Protein product: CAQAGVTEAFF.

The V call is TRBV28, the J call TRBJ1-1, with TRBD1 matching over 7 bases. The germline gives CDR1 MDHEN, CDR2 SYDVKM. The CDR3 contains 14 residues. Unmatched junction bases numbered 7, after V lost 5 bases and J lost 4 bases. The CDR3 DNA reads TGTGCCAGCAGTGGACACAGGGGCGGCACTGAAGCTTTCTTT. Its protein product is CASSGHRGGTEAFF.

The chain uses TRBV28 and TRBJ2-1; no reliable D call. The ends were cut back, 4 bases at V and 10 bases at J, with 11 bases in the middle. There are 12 residues in the CDR3. The germline V gene encodes CDR1 MDHEN and CDR2 SYDVKM. The CDR3 loop reads CASSSSGPEQFF. For the CDR3, the DNA is TGTGCCAGCAGTTCCTCCGGACCCGAGCAGTTCTTC.

The rearrangement uses TRBV10-3 and TRBJ1-1, with 7 bases matching TRBD1. V was clipped by 3 bases and J by 6 bases; unmatched bases: 13. Germline V gene lookup returns CDR1 ENHRY and CDR2 SYGVKD. This CDR3 is 16 amino acids long. The CDR3, as DNA: TGTGCCATCAGTGAAGGGCGGGCAGGGGGAATCCCTGAAGCTTTCTTT. This gives the protein CAISEGRAGGIPEAFF.

The chain has TRBV7-8 and TRBJ1-1; perhaps TRBD1 as D (5 bases). CDR3 size: 13 residues. The V end was cut by 6 bases, the J end by 1 base, with 9 bases between. Germline V CDR1 and CDR2: SGHVS, FQNEAQ. In DNA form, the CDR3 reads TGTGCCAGCAGGAAAACAGGGAACACTGAAGCTTTCTTT. It encodes CASRKTGNTEAFF.

V is TRBV28 and J is TRBJ2-2; 10 nucleotides align to TRBD2. V gave up 7 bases and J gave up 5 bases; unmatched junction bases: 16. Germline values: CDR1 MDHEN, CDR2 SYDVKM. CDR3 size: 18 residues. Here the CDR3 DNA reads TGTGCCAGCACCTGGTCAGCGGGAGGGCCAGGATCGACCGGGGAGCTGTTTTTT. This translates into CASTWSAGGPGSTGELFF.